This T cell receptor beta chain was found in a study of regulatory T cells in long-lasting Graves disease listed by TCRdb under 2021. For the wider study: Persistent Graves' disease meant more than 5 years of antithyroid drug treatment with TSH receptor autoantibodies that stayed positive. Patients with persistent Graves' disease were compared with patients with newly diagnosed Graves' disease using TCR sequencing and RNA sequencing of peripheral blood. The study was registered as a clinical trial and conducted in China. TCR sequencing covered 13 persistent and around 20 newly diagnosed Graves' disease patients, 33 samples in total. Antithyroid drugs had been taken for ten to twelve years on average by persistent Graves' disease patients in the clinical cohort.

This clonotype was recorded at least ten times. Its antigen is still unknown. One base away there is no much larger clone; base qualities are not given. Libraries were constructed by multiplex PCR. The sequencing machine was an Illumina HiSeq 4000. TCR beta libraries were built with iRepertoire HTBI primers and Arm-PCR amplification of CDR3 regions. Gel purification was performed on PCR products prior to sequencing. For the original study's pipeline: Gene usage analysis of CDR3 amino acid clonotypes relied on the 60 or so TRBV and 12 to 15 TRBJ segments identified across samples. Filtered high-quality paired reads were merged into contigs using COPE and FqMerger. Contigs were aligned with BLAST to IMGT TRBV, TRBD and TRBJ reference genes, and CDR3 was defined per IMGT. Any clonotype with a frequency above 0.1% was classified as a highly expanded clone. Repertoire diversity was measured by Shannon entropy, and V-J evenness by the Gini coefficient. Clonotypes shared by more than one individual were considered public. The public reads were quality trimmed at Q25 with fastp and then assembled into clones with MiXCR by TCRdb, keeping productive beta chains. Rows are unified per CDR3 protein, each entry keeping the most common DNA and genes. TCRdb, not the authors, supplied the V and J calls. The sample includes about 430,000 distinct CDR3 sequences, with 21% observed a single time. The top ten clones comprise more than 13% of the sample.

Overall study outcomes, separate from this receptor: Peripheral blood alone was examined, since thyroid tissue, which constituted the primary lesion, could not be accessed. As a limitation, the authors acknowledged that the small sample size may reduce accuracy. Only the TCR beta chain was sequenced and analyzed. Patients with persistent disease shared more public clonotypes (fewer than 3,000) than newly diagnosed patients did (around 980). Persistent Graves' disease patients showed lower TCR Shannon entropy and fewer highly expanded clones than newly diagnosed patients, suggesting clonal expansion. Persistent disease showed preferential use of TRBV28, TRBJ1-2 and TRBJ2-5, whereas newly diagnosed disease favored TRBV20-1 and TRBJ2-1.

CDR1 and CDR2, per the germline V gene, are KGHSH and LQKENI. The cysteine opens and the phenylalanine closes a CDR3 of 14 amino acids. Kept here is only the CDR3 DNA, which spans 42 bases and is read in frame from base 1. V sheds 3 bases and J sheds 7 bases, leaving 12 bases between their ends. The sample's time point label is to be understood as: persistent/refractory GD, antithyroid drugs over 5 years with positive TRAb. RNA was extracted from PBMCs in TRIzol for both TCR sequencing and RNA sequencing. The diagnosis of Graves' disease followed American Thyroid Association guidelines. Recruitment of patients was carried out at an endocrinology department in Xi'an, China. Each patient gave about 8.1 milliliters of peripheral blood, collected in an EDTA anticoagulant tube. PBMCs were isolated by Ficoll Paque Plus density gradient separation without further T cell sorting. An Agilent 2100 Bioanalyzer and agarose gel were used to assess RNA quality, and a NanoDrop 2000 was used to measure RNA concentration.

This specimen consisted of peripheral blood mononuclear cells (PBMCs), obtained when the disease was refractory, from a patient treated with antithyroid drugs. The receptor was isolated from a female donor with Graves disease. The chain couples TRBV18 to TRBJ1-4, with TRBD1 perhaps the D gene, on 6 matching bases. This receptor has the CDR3 CASSPDRSLEKLFF. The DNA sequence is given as TGTGCCAGCTCACCCGACAGGTCGCTTGAAAAACTGTTTTTT.